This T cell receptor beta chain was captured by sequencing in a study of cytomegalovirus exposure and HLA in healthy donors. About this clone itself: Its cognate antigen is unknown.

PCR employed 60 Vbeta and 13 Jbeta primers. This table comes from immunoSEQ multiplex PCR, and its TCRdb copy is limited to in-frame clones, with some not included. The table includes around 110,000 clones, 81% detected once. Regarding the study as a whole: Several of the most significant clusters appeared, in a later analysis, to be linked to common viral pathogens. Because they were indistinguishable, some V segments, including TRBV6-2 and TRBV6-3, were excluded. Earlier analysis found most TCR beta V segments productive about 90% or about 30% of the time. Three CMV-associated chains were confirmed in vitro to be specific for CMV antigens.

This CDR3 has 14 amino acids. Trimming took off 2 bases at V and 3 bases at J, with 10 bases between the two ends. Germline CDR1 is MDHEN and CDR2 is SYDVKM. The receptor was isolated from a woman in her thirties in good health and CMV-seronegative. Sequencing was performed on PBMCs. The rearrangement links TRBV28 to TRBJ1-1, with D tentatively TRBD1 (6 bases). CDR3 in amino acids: CASSLEQGYTEAFF. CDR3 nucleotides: TGTGCCAGCAGTTTAGAACAGGGCTACACTGAAGCTTTCTTT.